This TCR beta chain was recovered during a study of blood T cell repertoires in COVID-19. Study context: The United States, Italy and Spain provided the acute and convalescent COVID-19 samples.

Measured with immunoSEQ multiplex PCR; TCRdb has only the in-frame clones, and not every one. The sample lists hundreds of thousands of clones, 70% to 75% occurring once. The CDR3 is 13 amino acids. V lost 2 bases to trimming and J lost 6 bases, with 10 bases between them. CDR1 KGHSH and CDR2 LQKENI come from the germline V gene. Sequencing was carried out using peripheral blood. This receptor was taken from a woman of 80 years or more with acute or convalescent COVID-19. The gene calls are TRBV18 and TRBJ1-1; D not certain. The CDR3 protein is CASSPGASPEAFF. The CDR3 DNA reads TGTGCCAGCTCACCAGGTGCGAGCCCTGAAGCTTTCTTT.